This T cell receptor beta chain was sequenced for a study of T cells in Graves' hyperthyroidism and ophthalmopathy (dated by TCRdb to between 2018 and 2021). Study-wide context: A discovery cohort of about 100 patients, roughly 45 with Graves' ophthalmopathy and 57 with stable Graves' hyperthyroidism, was used to find distinguishing TCR V-J signatures. An independent validation cohort of around 19 hyperthyroidism patients and 17 patients who later progressed to ophthalmopathy tested prospective prediction of ophthalmopathy. The roughly 91 discovery patients were randomly divided into training and test sets at a 7:3 ratio. In addition, the study compared T-cell repertoires in thyroid tissue and in blood from roughly six Graves' hyperthyroidism patients. Once sampling was done, hyperthyroidism patients were given methimazole at a starting dose of 30 mg daily, whereas ophthalmopathy patients were given high-dose intravenous methylprednisolone. The paper describes TCR Vbeta CDR3 sequencing of around 140 peripheral blood samples, made up of fewer than 50 ophthalmopathy patients, some 76 hyperthyroidism patients and 17 progressor patients.

Results and caveats for the whole study, not just this receptor: No statistical method was used to set the sample size in advance, and investigators knew the group allocation. Most expanded thyroid clonotypes (frequency above 0.001) were also found in blood, which suggests that blood repertoires may mirror thyroid immune responses. During validation, the model predicted progression to ophthalmopathy a median of approximately six months ahead of onset, with around 71% sensitivity and around 72% specificity. In cross-validation, a model built on a 13 V-J signature told ophthalmopathy apart from stable hyperthyroidism with approximately 91% sensitivity and 81% to 82% specificity, and in testing the same model reached 80%/75%.

TCR beta CDR3 regions were amplified from RNA transcripts. The TCR CDR3 was subjected to a first round of RT-PCR using the HTBI primer set and the Qiagen OneStep RT-PCR kit. The libraries were constructed in a second round of multiplex PCR and then size-selected and purified. Sequencing of the libraries was done on an Illumina HiSeq2000 using paired-end 100 bp reads. For the original study's pipeline: SOAPnuke was used to process the raw data, removing reads that contained adapters or uncalled bases, had a mean Phred below 15, or lacked an exact match to the constant primer or identifier. High-quality paired reads were merged using COPE v1.2.5, and each unique nucleotide sequence was defined as a clonotype. MiTCR v1.1 was used to align the clonotypes against IMGT TRBV, TRBD and TRBJ reference segments. Analysis was restricted to V-J combinations with a frequency above 0.0001, which covered 98% to 99.2% of repertoires. The TCS score was defined as F50 (clonal expansion) divided by E x V (chaos), with BLOSUM62-based TCRdist calculated between CDR3 peptides within each V-J. Welch's t-statistics and random forest reduced 500 to 550 V-J features to fewer than 15, which were used in a naive Bayes classifier (R e1071). The similarity between thyroid and blood repertoires was quantified using the Morisita-Horn index. The raw public data were reprocessed by TCRdb itself: fastp quality trimming at Q25, MiXCR clonotype calling, in-frame beta chains only. CDR3 protein duplicates are merged, each entry listing the most common genes and DNA. These V and J calls originate from TCRdb's pipeline instead of the authors' own analysis. This sample lists over 650,000 distinct CDR3 sequences; roughly 46% were detected once. Clones ranked in the top ten supply about 7.2% of the sample.

Patients with uncontrolled infections, other autoimmune diseases, pregnancy or lactation were excluded. Diagnoses were established on the basis of clinical symptoms, serum thyroxine and TRAb, thyroid ultrasound, and orbital computed tomography. Total RNA was extracted with Trizol reagent, and quality was checked on an Agilent 2100 Bioanalyzer. Of note for this clonotype: Its antigen remains undetermined. There are no base qualities to consult, and no much larger clone falls within one base.

The germline V gene (reference sequence) supplies CDR1 SEHNR and CDR2 FQNEAQ. V is pruned by 4 bases and J by 6 bases, leaving 5 bases of the junction without a gene match. The CDR3 spans 13 residues, from the cysteine through the phenylalanine. Only the CDR3 part of the read is kept: 39 bases, read in frame from the first base. The chain is made from TRBV7-9 and TRBJ2-5; TRBD1 lines up with 7 middle nucleotides. The sample comprised peripheral blood or thyroid tissue (not recorded which). This receptor was obtained from an adult man with Graves' disease, either hyperthyroidism or ophthalmopathy (not recorded which). The nucleotide sequence is TGTGCCAGCAGCTCGGACAGGTTTAAGACCCAGTACTTC. Translated, it reads CASSSDRFKTQYF.